These 30 T cell receptor beta chains came from one sample sequenced in a study of cytomegalovirus exposure and HLA in healthy donors. The primer mix had 60 Vbeta and 13 Jbeta primers. Libraries were prepared by immunoSEQ multiplex PCR; TCRdb keeps only in-frame clonotypes and omits some of them. In the table there are 200,000 to 300,000 clones, 84% of which are singletons. Material for sequencing was PBMCs. The source is a middle-aged woman in good health and CMV-seropositive.

The chain links TRBV11-3 to TRBJ2-2, with no clear D. Deletions cut 4 bases from V and 4 bases from J, with 4 bases between. The germline gives CDR1 SGHNT, CDR2 YENEEA. This CDR3 is 12 amino acids long. The CDR3 DNA reads as TGTGCCAGCAGCTCTAGCACCGGGGAGCTGTTTTTT. Translated: CASSSSTGELFF.

This clone has only one observation. The V and J genes are TRBV9 and TRBJ2-1; TRBD2 matches 10 bases. This CDR3 has 15 amino acids. The trim removed 4 bases at V and 5 bases at J, leaving 6 bases unmatched. The germline gives CDR1 SGDLS, CDR2 YYNGEE. The CDR3 DNA follows: TGTGCCAGCAGCCTGGGGACTAGCGCGAACAATGAGCAGTTCTTC. As protein: CASSLGTSANNEQFF. Together with reference TRBV9 and TRBJ2-1, the CDR3 gives the full variable domain: DSGVTQTPKHLITATGQRVTLRCSPRSGDLSVYWYQQSLDQGLQFLIQYYNGEERAKGNILERFSAQQFPDLHSELNLSSLELGDSALYFCASSLGTSANNEQFFGPGTRLTVL.

The chain couples TRBV18 to TRBJ2-1; a possible D gene is TRBD2 (6 bases). The V and J ends lost 3 bases and 9 bases respectively, with 9 bases between them. The CDR3 covers 12 residues. Germline loops: CDR1 KGHSH, CDR2 LQKENI. CDR3 sequence: CASSPAGSEQFF. The DNA of the CDR3 is TGTGCCAGCTCACCGGCGGGGTCTGAGCAGTTCTTC.

The chain joins TRBV7-2 to TRBJ1-2; TRBD1 agrees at 7 bases. This CDR3 is 14 amino acids long. In germline, CDR1 is SGHTA, CDR2 FQGNSA. V lost 5 bases, J lost 4 bases, and 7 bases stayed unmatched. The CDR3 protein is CASSLYWTGYGYTF. CDR3 DNA: TGTGCCAGCAGCCTTTATTGGACAGGCTATGGCTACACCTTC.

This chain links TRBV6-6 with TRBJ2-7; TRBD2 aligns across 8 bases. J gave up 6 bases and V 5 bases, and 9 bases lay outside the gene matches. The CDR3 covers 14 residues. Per germline, CDR1 MNHNY and CDR2 SVGAGI (reference sequence). The CDR3 here is CASSREGLTVEQYF. In nucleotides, the CDR3 is TGTGCCAGCAGTCGGGAGGGCCTCACTGTCGAGCAGTACTTC.

Only a few counts were recorded for this clone. The chain recombines TRBV15 with TRBJ1-5; 8 bases align to TRBD1. After removal of 3 bases from V and 7 bases from J, the junction contained 5 bases not matched to a gene. The CDR3 has 14 residues. CDR1 is LNHNV, CDR2 YYDKDF, per germline (reference sequence). This chain's CDR3 is CATSSRTGWQPQHF. The CDR3 nucleotides are TGTGCCACCAGCAGCCGGACAGGGTGGCAGCCCCAGCATTTT.

The CDR3 spells CASSVGLGGRGETQYF. CDR3 DNA sequence: TGTGCCAGCAGCGTAGGGCTTGGCGGGAGAGGGGAGACCCAGTACTTC. This rearrangement joins TRBV9 to TRBJ2-5, with 7 bases fitting TRBD2. J gave up 5 bases and V 0 bases, and 10 bases lay outside the gene matches. The CDR3 is 16 residues long. CDR1 is SGDLS, CDR2 YYNGEE, per germline.

The chain links TRBV14 to TRBJ2-7, with TRBD2 matching over 10 bases. Germline V lookup: CDR1 SGHDN, CDR2 FVKESK. Germline trimming cut 1 base from V and 4 bases from J; bases unmatched to any gene: 4. The CDR3 is 15 amino acids. As DNA, the CDR3 is TGTGCCAGCAGCCAAGGGCTAGCGGGGGCATACGAGCAGTACTTC. Its protein is CASSQGLAGAYEQYF.

The V gene is TRBV2, the J gene TRBJ2-7; 10 bases match TRBD2. From germline, CDR1 is SNHLY and CDR2 FYNNEI. CDR3 size: 14 residues. V shed 6 bases, J shed 5 bases, and the junction held 7 bases outside the gene matches. CDR3 sequence (DNA): TGTGCCAGCAGACTGCTAGCGGGAGTCGACGAGCAGTACTTC. The encoded protein is CASRLLAGVDEQYF.

The V and J genes are TRBV6-5 and TRBJ2-2; 12 nucleotides match TRBD2. Germline V CDR1 and CDR2: MNHEY, SVGAGI. This CDR3 is built from 15 residues. The J segment lost 7 bases and the V segment lost 8 bases, leaving 8 bases of the junction unmatched. The CDR3 nucleotides are TGTGCCAGCCGGAGACTAGCGGGAGAGGGCGGGGAGCTGTTTTTT. Residues: CASRRLAGEGGELFF.

The rearrangement joins TRBV27 to TRBJ2-1; 12 bases fit TRBD2. The V gene end was trimmed by 5 bases and the J gene end by 6 bases; junction bases not matched to a gene: 11. Germline-derived CDR1 and CDR2 are MNHEY and SMNVEV (reference sequence). CDR3 size: 17 residues. CDR3 loop: CASSTIPTSGSPNEQFF. CDR3 DNA: TGTGCCAGCAGTACCATCCCGACTAGCGGGAGTCCCAATGAGCAGTTCTTC.

The chain carries TRBV11-2 and TRBJ2-1; perhaps TRBD2 as D (7 bases). Germline CDR1 reads SGHAT; CDR2 reads FQNNGV. V was pared by 0 bases and J by 4 bases, with 10 bases between. This CDR3 region has 15 residues. The CDR3 is CASSLEGRGYNEQFF. CDR3 bases: TGTGCCAGCAGCTTAGAGGGGAGGGGGTACAATGAGCAGTTCTTC.

The rearrangement joins TRBV7-2 to TRBJ2-7; 14 bases agree with TRBD2. V lost 5 bases, J lost 9 bases, and 15 bases stayed unmatched. This CDR3 contains 17 residues. CDR1 is SGHTA and CDR2 is FQGNSA in the germline V gene. CDR3 sequence (DNA): TGTGCCAGCAGCCTCTTTATGGGGACTAGCGGGAGCTTAAGGCAGTACTTC. Protein product: CASSLFMGTSGSLRQYF.

This rearrangement joins TRBV25-1 to TRBJ2-3; 7 bases align to TRBD2. The CDR3 covers 15 residues. V shed 1 base and J 3 bases; nucleotides not matched to a gene: 4. The germline CDR1 and CDR2 sequences are MGHDK and SYGVNS. The CDR3 nucleotides are TGTGCCAGCAGTGAATCCCGCGGGAGTACAGATACGCAGTATTTT. Its protein product is CASSESRGSTDTQYF.

The gene calls are TRBV10-2 and TRBJ1-4, with TRBD1 matching over 8 bases. Germline V gives CDR1 WSHSY, CDR2 SAAADI. The CDR3 contains 16 residues. V gave up 10 bases and J gave up 6 bases; unmatched junction bases: 16. The CDR3: CATMRAGGPLDEKLFF. The CDR3 DNA sequence: TGCGCCACTATGAGGGCAGGGGGCCCATTGGATGAAAAACTGTTTTTT.

In its sample, this clone was seen a few times. The V gene is TRBV5-6, the J gene TRBJ2-1; 12 bases align to TRBD2. V was clipped by 5 bases and J by 8 bases; unmatched bases: 20. This CDR3 is built from 19 residues. Germline lookup yields CDR1 SGHDT and CDR2 YYEEEE. CDR3: CASSFKQGTLAGGPYEQFF. CDR3 nucleotides: TGTGCCAGCAGTTTCAAACAGGGGACCCTAGCGGGAGGGCCCTATGAGCAGTTCTTC.

V usage is TRBV28 and J usage is TRBJ2-1; 10 nucleotides agree with TRBD2. The V and J ends lost 8 bases and 2 bases, in that order; junction bases with no gene match: 18. In germline, CDR1 is MDHEN, CDR2 SYDVKM. The CDR3 loop spans 19 amino acids. CDR3 region: CASSLQISGRLPTYNEQFF. For the CDR3, the DNA is TGTGCCAGCTCCCTCCAAATTAGCGGGAGGTTACCAACCTACAATGAGCAGTTCTTC.

The CDR3 DNA follows: TGTGCCAGCAGAGCAGGGACAGGCTCCTTCTATGGCTACACCTTC. As protein: CASRAGTGSFYGYTF. The rearrangement links TRBV6-1 to TRBJ1-2; 8 positions match TRBD1. The germline V gene has CDR1 MNHNS and CDR2 SASEGT. With 6 bases clipped from V and 4 bases from J, the junction kept 10 bases outside the gene matches. The CDR3 is 15 amino acids.

The chain is built from TRBV13 and TRBJ1-1; 7 bases align to TRBD1. Per the germline V gene, CDR1 is PRHDT and CDR2 is FYEKMQ (reference sequence). Trimming took 4 bases from V and 1 from J; bases not matched to a gene: 6. The CDR3 contains 15 residues. CDR3 region: CASSSAGTANTEAFF. CDR3 DNA sequence: TGTGCCAGCAGCTCAGCCGGGACAGCGAACACTGAAGCTTTCTTT.

The chain joins TRBV15 to TRBJ2-3; no definite D call. Germline lookup yields CDR1 LNHNV and CDR2 YYDKDF (reference sequence). The V end was cut by 3 bases, the J end by 0 bases, with 13 bases between. The CDR3 consists of 16 residues. The CDR3 sequence: CATSSEEVSSTDTQYF. The CDR3 DNA is TGTGCCACCAGCAGCGAGGAAGTATCTAGCACAGATACGCAGTATTTT.

This chain uses TRBV6-6 with TRBJ1-2; the D gene is possibly TRBD1 (6 bases). In germline, CDR1 is MNHNY, CDR2 SVGAGI (reference sequence). This CDR3 contains 14 residues. Trimming pared 7 bases from V and 8 bases from J, leaving 20 bases between. CDR3: CASTATDRRRGYTF. In nucleotides, the CDR3 is TGTGCCAGCACCGCCACTGACAGGCGGAGGGGCTACACCTTC.

The V gene is TRBV13, the J gene TRBJ1-2; 9 bases are a match to TRBD1. The V and J ends lost 5 bases and 5 bases, in that order; junction bases with no gene match: 9. In germline, CDR1 is PRHDT, CDR2 FYEKMQ (reference sequence). CDR3 length: 15 residues. This chain's CDR3 is CASSTRQGGGYGYTF. Here the CDR3 DNA reads TGTGCCAGCAGCACTAGACAGGGGGGAGGGTATGGCTACACCTTC.

The chain joins TRBV18 to TRBJ1-2; TRBD1 is a possible D gene (6 bases). Germline V gene sequence: CDR1 KGHSH, CDR2 LQKENI. V was clipped by 2 bases and J by 5 bases, with 15 bases between them. CDR3 length: 15 residues. The CDR3 protein is CASSPGEGGFYGYTF. CDR3 sequence (DNA): TGTGCCAGCTCACCAGGTGAAGGGGGTTTTTATGGCTACACCTTC. Together with reference TRBV18 and TRBJ1-2, the CDR3 gives the full variable domain: NAGVMQNPRHLVRRRGQEARLRCSPMKGHSHVYWYRQLPEEGLKFMVYLQKENIIDESGMPKERFSAEFPKEGPSILRIQQVVRGDSAAYFCASSPGEGGFYGYTFGSGTRLTVV.

The chain is built from TRBV7-8 and TRBJ1-1, with 7 bases aligning to TRBD1. The V and J ends lost 3 bases and 5 bases, in that order; junction bases with no gene match: 9. The CDR3 consists of 15 residues. Germline V CDR1 and CDR2: SGHVS, FQNEAQ. The CDR3 nucleotides are TGTGCCAGCAGCTTCTTGACAGGGATGGGAACTGAAGCTTTCTTT. Amino acids: CASSFLTGMGTEAFF.

J is TRBJ2-3 and V is TRBV4-3, with 7 positions matching TRBD2. Germline assignment: CDR1 LGHNA and CDR2 YSLEER. Unmatched junction bases numbered 14, after V lost 4 bases and J lost 1 base. This CDR3 is 18 amino acids long. The CDR3 spells CASSPRTFLAEGTDTQYF. In DNA, the CDR3 is TGCGCCAGCAGCCCAAGGACGTTTCTAGCGGAGGGCACAGATACGCAGTATTTT.

The CDR3: CASSLDIQGLYF. CDR3 nucleotides: TGTGCCAGCAGCTTAGATATCCAGGGTCTGTACTTC. The rearrangement links TRBV11-3 to TRBJ2-5; D perhaps matches TRBD1 (5 bases). This CDR3 is 12 amino acids long. V lost 0 bases, J lost 13 bases, and 12 bases lay in between. Germline V gene lookup returns CDR1 SGHNT and CDR2 YENEEA.

The J gene is TRBJ2-3, the V gene TRBV5-8; D uncertain. CDR1 is SGHTS and CDR2 is YDEGEE in the germline V gene. Trimming shortened V by 4 bases and J by 6 bases, and 15 bases separated the two germline ends. This CDR3 is 14 amino acids long. The CDR3 here is CASSLDWSGDTQYF. CDR3 sequence (DNA): TGTGCCAGCAGCCTGGATTGGTCCGGGGATACGCAGTATTTT. Full variable domain (rest looked up from reference TRBV5-8 and TRBJ2-3): EAGVTQSPTHLIKTRGQQATLRCSPISGHTSVYWYQQALGLGLQFLLWYDEGEERNRGNFPPRFSGRQFPNYSSELNVNALELEDSALYLCASSLDWSGDTQYFGPGTRLTVL.

V and J are TRBV6-1 and TRBJ2-2, with D unresolved. The CDR3 is made up of 13 amino acids. Per germline, CDR1 MNHNS and CDR2 SASEGT. V lost 8 bases and J 2 bases, leaving 9 bases between the germline ends. The CDR3 DNA is TGTGCCAGCCGGGTGGCAAACACCGGGGAGCTGTTTTTT. Translated, it gives CASRVANTGELFF.

This chain joins TRBV27 and TRBJ2-6; D might be TRBD2 (7 bases). The CDR3 contains 18 residues. V was pared by 2 bases and J by 3 bases, with 17 bases between. The germline CDR1 and CDR2 sequences are MNHEY and SMNVEV (reference sequence). CDR3 sequence (DNA): TGTGCCAGCAGTTTAAAGGGGGGAGGGCCTCTTGGGGCCAACGTCCTGACTTTC. Encoded protein: CASSLKGGGPLGANVLTF. Full variable domain (rest looked up from reference TRBV27 and TRBJ2-6): EAQVTQNPRYLITVTGKKLTVTCSQNMNHEYMSWYRQDPGLGLRQIYYSMNVEVTDKGDVPEGYKVSRKEKRNFPLILESPSPNQTSLYFCASSLKGGGPLGANVLTFGAGSRLTVL.

The chain employs TRBV11-3 and TRBJ2-1; TRBD2 agrees at 7 bases. Germline trimming cut 5 bases from V and 0 bases from J; bases unmatched to any gene: 10. The germline gives CDR1 SGHNT, CDR2 YENEEA. CDR3 length: 17 residues. The CDR3: CASSAILAPSSYNEQFF. The DNA of the CDR3 is TGTGCCAGCAGCGCCATACTAGCGCCTAGCTCCTACAATGAGCAGTTCTTC.